These 32 T cell receptor beta chains originate from one sample sequenced in a study of blood T cell repertoires in COVID-19. The protocol was immunoSEQ multiplex PCR, while the TCRdb copy is restricted to in-frame clones and leaves out a portion. The repertoire holds around 150,000 clones, with about three quarters as singletons. Sequences were obtained from peripheral blood. The receptors were gathered from a man in his forties or fifties with acute or convalescent COVID-19.

V and J are TRBV29-1 and TRBJ2-2; 10 bases align to TRBD2. With 7 bases clipped from V and 7 bases from J, the junction kept 12 bases outside the gene matches. The CDR3 totals 15 residues. CDR1 SQVTM and CDR2 ANQGSEA come from the germline V gene. The CDR3 spells CSGRTSGLLGGELFF. The CDR3 DNA reads as TGCAGCGGCAGGACTAGCGGTCTATTGGGCGGGGAGCTGTTTTTT.

This clone was seen a handful of times. This chain links TRBV5-8 with TRBJ1-6; TRBD1 matches 7 bases. Germline values: CDR1 SGHTS, CDR2 YDEGEE. V dropped 2 bases and J dropped 6; count of bases not matched to a gene: 5. The CDR3 length is 15 residues. The CDR3 coding sequence is TGTGCCAGCAGCTTTGGGACAGATTTTAATTCACCCCTCCACTTT. Translation gives CASSFGTDFNSPLHF.

The chain links TRBV6-1 to TRBJ2-7; the D gene is possibly TRBD2 (6 bases). The CDR3 covers 12 residues. The germline V gene has CDR1 MNHNS and CDR2 SASEGT. The CDR3 DNA reads TGTGCCAGCAGTGAAGCAGGGAGGATCGAGAACGTC. Translation: CASSEAGRIENV.

The V and J genes are TRBV2 and TRBJ2-5, with 14 nucleotides matching TRBD2. CDR3 length: 15 amino acids. In germline, CDR1 is SNHLY, CDR2 FYNNEI. V lost 6 bases and J lost 5; bases outside the gene matches: 5. Here the CDR3 DNA reads TGTGCCAGCAGAAGACTAGCGGGGGGGCCGGAGACCCAGTACTTC. Protein: CASRRLAGGPETQYF.

This chain links TRBV19 with TRBJ1-3; 7 bases fit TRBD1. CDR1 and CDR2 (germline): LNHDA, SQIVND (reference sequence). The junction had 9 bases not matched to a gene; V was cut back by 6 bases and J by 1 base. CDR3 length: 16 residues. The CDR3 DNA sequence: TGTGCCAGTAGCCCCAGGGGGGCGAGTTCTGGAAACACCATATATTTT. This translates into CASSPRGASSGNTIYF.

V gene TRBV2 combines with J gene TRBJ2-5; no clear D. The ends were cut back, 6 bases at V and 0 bases at J, with 8 bases in the middle. Germline V gene sequence: CDR1 SNHLY, CDR2 FYNNEI. The length of the CDR3 is 13 residues. CDR3 coding DNA: TGTGCCAGCAGCTACTACCACCAAGAGACCCAGTACTTC. It specifies CASSYYHQETQYF.

There are a few counts of this clone. The chain employs TRBV6-2 or TRBV6-3 and TRBJ1-2, with unresolved D. Trimming stripped 2 bases from V and 0 bases from J, with 13 bases between. The CDR3 is 16 residues long. Germline V gene lookup returns CDR1 MNHEY and CDR2 SVGEGT. In DNA, the CDR3 is TGTGCCAGCAGTTACGGGAGGGCCCAAGCTAACTATGGCTACACCTTC. Translating gives CASSYGRAQANYGYTF.

The V call is TRBV10-1, the J call TRBJ2-2; no clear D. Germline V CDR1 and CDR2: WNHNN, SYGVQD (reference sequence). The CDR3 is 14 residues long. Trimming removed 2 bases from V and 1 base from J, with 5 bases in between. This chain's CDR3 is CASSEQENTGELFF. DNA for the CDR3: TGCGCCAGCAGTGAGCAGGAGAACACCGGGGAGCTGTTTTTT.

This clone was found many times. The rearrangement joins TRBV7-9 to TRBJ2-1, with TRBD1 identical over 9 bases. V lost 4 bases, J lost 7 bases, and 8 bases stayed unmatched. Germline lookup yields CDR1 SEHNR and CDR2 FQNEAQ (reference sequence). The CDR3 contains 15 residues. This CDR3 reads CASSWGQGDQNEQFF. The CDR3 DNA reads TGTGCCAGCAGCTGGGGACAGGGTGACCAAAATGAGCAGTTCTTC.

This chain joins TRBV30 and TRBJ1-6; 8 nucleotides match TRBD1. There are 14 residues in the CDR3. Germline values: CDR1 GTSNPN, CDR2 SVGIG (reference sequence). The V segment lost 0 bases and the J segment 9 bases; nucleotides outside the gene matches: 4. CDR3 sequence (DNA): TGTGCCTGGAGTGTCGACAGGGGTAGTTCACCCCTCCACTTT. This sequence encodes CAWSVDRGSSPLHF.

This chain uses TRBV11-3 with TRBJ2-1, with D hard to call. CDR1 and CDR2 from the germline V gene are SGHNT and YENEEA. The CDR3 spans 12 residues. Trimming left V 5 bases short and J 4 bases short, with 6 bases between. The CDR3 here is CASSPGYNEQFF. Here the CDR3 DNA reads TGTGCCAGCAGCCCGGGTTACAATGAGCAGTTCTTC. The whole variable domain, filled in from reference TRBV11-3 and TRBJ2-1, reads EAGVVQSPRYKIIEKKQPVAFWCNPISGHNTLYWYLQNLGQGPELLIRYENEEAVDDSQLPKDRFSAERLKGVDSTLKIQPAELGDSAVYLCASSPGYNEQFFGPGTRLTVL.

The V gene is TRBV4-2, the J gene TRBJ2-3, with TRBD2 matching over 8 bases. With 0 bases clipped from V and 0 bases from J, the junction kept 11 bases outside the gene matches. CDR3 size: 19 residues. Per the germline V gene, CDR1 is LGHNA and CDR2 is YNFKEQ. DNA for the CDR3: TGTGCCAGCAGCCAAGATTCCAGCGGGGGATTTACTAGCACAGATACGCAGTATTTT. Translating it yields CASSQDSSGGFTSTDTQYF.

The table lists this clone with a few counts. One end of the junction is discordant with germline, which a read error may explain. This sequence joins TRBV6-1 and TRBJ2-3, with 10 nucleotides matching TRBD2. From germline, CDR1 is MNHNS and CDR2 SASEGT. This CDR3 has 13 residues. The CDR3 sequence: CASREAGGDTQYF. The CDR3 DNA sequence: TGTGCCAGCAGAGAAGCGGGGGGGGATACGCAGTATTTT.

This sequence joins TRBV5-1 and TRBJ1-1; 12 bases fit TRBD1. The V gene's germline CDR1 is SGHRS and CDR2 YFSETQ. V shed 4 bases, J shed 3 bases, and the junction held 7 bases outside the gene matches. The CDR3 spans 16 residues. CDR3 sequence: CASSPGTGGADTEAFF. The CDR3 DNA reads TGCGCCAGCAGCCCGGGGACAGGGGGCGCCGACACTGAAGCTTTCTTT.

This clone is a singleton in its sample. CDR3 DNA sequence: TGTGCCAGCAGTGACGACAGGGGCTTTCAGTTCTTC. Protein sequence: CASSDDRGFQFF. This rearrangement joins TRBV2 to TRBJ2-1; 8 bases map to TRBD1. The CDR3 is 12 amino acids. The ends lost 3 bases at V and 13 bases at J; junction bases unmatched: 5. CDR1 and CDR2 (germline): SNHLY, FYNNEI. Looking up the rest from reference TRBV2 and TRBJ2-1 gives the full variable domain: EPEVTQTPSHQVTQMGQEVILRCVPISNHLYFYWYRQILGQKVEFLVSFYNNEISEKSEIFDDQFSVERPDGSNFTLKIRSTKLEDSAMYFCASSDDRGFQFFGPGTRLTVL.

This rearrangement joins TRBV18 to TRBJ1-1; 7 bases are shared with TRBD1. J lost 5 bases, V lost 3 bases, and 9 bases had no gene match. In germline, CDR1 is KGHSH, CDR2 LQKENI. The CDR3 extends over 15 amino acids. The CDR3 DNA reads as TGTGCCAGCTCACCTCCTACAGGGGTTAATACTGAAGCTTTCTTT. Protein: CASSPPTGVNTEAFF.

The rearrangement links TRBV5-1 to TRBJ2-1, with 11 bases aligning to TRBD2. The CDR3 has 15 residues. J was trimmed by 10 bases and V by 3 bases; bases with no gene match: 9. Germline V gene data show CDR1 as SGHRS and CDR2 as YFSETQ. The CDR3 DNA is TGCGCCAGCAGCTCGTCTAGCGGGGGGCAGCAGGAGCAGTTCTTC. It codes for CASSSSSGGQQEQFF.

The chain employs TRBV5-6 and TRBJ2-3; D uncertain. This CDR3 is 14 amino acids long. The germline V gene has CDR1 SGHDT and CDR2 YYEEEE. V was cut by 4 bases and J by 4 bases, with 13 bases left in between. The CDR3 loop is CASSGNIQADTQYF. The CDR3 DNA is TGTGCCAGCAGCGGCAACATCCAGGCAGATACGCAGTATTTT.

V is TRBV5-1 and J is TRBJ1-2; 9 bases fit TRBD1. With V trimmed by 2 bases and J by 0 bases, 8 bases remained unmatched. Germline V CDR1 and CDR2: SGHRS, YFSETQ. CDR3 length: 17 residues. For the CDR3, the DNA is TGCGCCAGCAGCTTTACTCGGGGACAGGGTGCTAACTATGGCTACACCTTC. Its protein is CASSFTRGQGANYGYTF.

The chain combines TRBV29-1 with TRBJ2-1, with TRBD2 matching over 12 bases. Germline CDR1 SQVTM, CDR2 ANQGSEA. V was pared by 5 bases and J by 5 bases, with 4 bases of the junction left unmatched. The CDR3 sequence is 14 residues long. CDR3 region: CSVPRLAGDNEQFF. The CDR3, as DNA: TGCAGCGTTCCTAGACTAGCGGGGGACAATGAGCAGTTCTTC.

This chain joins TRBV11-2 and TRBJ2-7; TRBD1 aligns across 11 bases. Germline V CDR1 and CDR2: SGHAT, FQNNGV. CDR3 length: 17 amino acids. V lost 4 bases and J lost 2; bases outside the gene matches: 10. The CDR3 DNA reads TGTGCCAGCAGCTCGCCGGGACAGGGGGTTACGACCTACGAGCAGTACTTC. Protein product: CASSSPGQGVTTYEQYF.

The chain combines TRBV7-3 with TRBJ1-2; 8 bases line up with TRBD1. Per germline, CDR1 SGHTA and CDR2 FQGTGA. The CDR3 is 13 residues long. J was trimmed by 6 bases and V by 5 bases; bases with no gene match: 5. This CDR3 is CASSRGTGDGYTF. CDR3 nucleotides: TGTGCCAGCAGCCGAGGGACAGGAGATGGCTACACCTTC.

This chain joins TRBV18 and TRBJ2-5; 7 bases are shared with TRBD2. The CDR3 consists of 15 residues. V dropped 2 bases and J dropped 4; count of bases not matched to a gene: 7. Germline values: CDR1 KGHSH, CDR2 LQKENI. CDR3 sequence (DNA): TGTGCCAGCTCACCAGAGAGCGGGGTGACAGAGACCCAGTACTTC. This codes for CASSPESGVTETQYF.

V gene TRBV5-1 combines with J gene TRBJ1-6, with TRBD1 matching over 9 bases. V trimming: 1 base; J trimming: 6 bases; junction bases outside the gene matches: 5. Germline values: CDR1 SGHRS, CDR2 YFSETQ. CDR3 length: 16 residues. DNA for the CDR3: TGCGCCAGCAGCTTGAATACGGGACAGGGTAATTCACCCCTCCACTTT. This encodes CASSLNTGQGNSPLHF.

The V and J genes are TRBV4-1 and TRBJ1-2, with TRBD1 matching over 9 bases. The trim removed 4 bases at V and 8 bases at J, leaving 8 bases unmatched. Germline CDR1 reads MGHRA; CDR2 reads YSYEKL. There are 14 residues in the CDR3. CDR3 nucleotide sequence: TGCGCCAGCAGCCGACCGGGACAGGGTGGAGGCTACACCTTC. This codes for CASSRPGQGGGYTF.

This clone has only one observation. This chain links TRBV5-1 with TRBJ1-1; a possible D gene is TRBD1 (5 bases). Germline CDR1 reads SGHRS; CDR2 reads YFSETQ. This CDR3 spans 14 amino acids. The V gene lost 1 base and the J gene lost 0 bases, with 7 bases spanning the gap. The CDR3 nucleotides read TGCGCCAGCAGCTTGCGGGACTTGAACACTGAAGCTTTCTTT. Amino acids: CASSLRDLNTEAFF.

The chain carries TRBV6-2 or TRBV6-3 and TRBJ1-1; possible D gene TRBD1, 6 bases. CDR1 MNHEY and CDR2 SVGEGT come from the germline V gene. The CDR3 is made up of 13 amino acids. Trimming pared 2 bases from V and 4 bases from J, leaving 8 bases between. The CDR3 sequence is CASSYTRGTEAFF. The DNA of the CDR3 is TGTGCCAGCAGTTACACCAGGGGCACTGAAGCTTTCTTT.

This rearrangement joins TRBV28 to TRBJ1-5; 9 nucleotides agree with TRBD1. Germline values: CDR1 MDHEN, CDR2 SYDVKM. The V and J ends lost 6 bases and 7 bases, in that order; junction bases with no gene match: 7. CDR3 length: 14 amino acids. In DNA form, the CDR3 reads TGTGCCAGCAGGTATACAGGGGGCTACCAGCCCCAGCATTTT. The encoded protein is CASRYTGGYQPQHF.

V and J are TRBV6-5 and TRBJ2-7; 10 positions agree with TRBD2. The CDR3 has 14 amino acids. Trimming cost V 8 bases and J 0 bases; bases outside gene matches: 4. Germline V lookup: CDR1 MNHEY, CDR2 SVGAGI. The CDR3 DNA reads as TGTGCCAGCTGGACTAGCGGCAACTCCTACGAGCAGTACTTC. Its protein product is CASWTSGNSYEQYF.

This sequence joins TRBV13 and TRBJ2-3; D is perhaps TRBD1 (6 bases). Germline V gene data show CDR1 as PRHDT and CDR2 as FYEKMQ (reference sequence). This CDR3 has 17 residues. V lost 5 bases, J lost 5 bases, and 23 bases lay in between. The CDR3 sequence is CASSPPSFPGELDTQYF. The CDR3, as DNA: TGTGCCAGCAGCCCCCCTTCCTTCCCAGGGGAGCTAGATACGCAGTATTTT.

As regards this clone: In the same sample, other DNA sequences code for this CDR3. The V call is TRBV12-3 or TRBV12-4, the J call TRBJ1-2; possibly TRBD1 for D (5 bases). The CDR3 contains 13 residues. Trimming removed 1 base from V and 8 bases from J, with 11 bases in between. The CDR3: CASSLDPGDGYTF. For the CDR3, the DNA is TGTGCCAGCAGTTTAGACCCGGGGGACGGCTACACCTTC.

This clone appeared once. The CDR3, as DNA: TGTGCCAGCAAAGGTGGGCTCTATAATTCACCCCTCCACTTT. Translated: CASKGGLYNSPLHF. This chain connects TRBV3-1 (or the pseudogene TRBV3-2) to TRBJ1-6, with D unclear. V was trimmed by 7 bases and J by 3 bases, leaving 10 bases between them. The CDR3 spans 14 residues. Germline CDR1 reads LGHDT; CDR2 reads YNNKEL (reference sequence).